This entry concerns a single T cell receptor (beta chain). This clone was detected only once. This clone's antigen is unknown. Base quality data are lacking; no much larger clone is found one base away. The immunoSEQ Assay was the method used to sequence TCRbeta CDR3 regions. After extraction, genomic DNA underwent amplification by bias-controlled multiplex PCR, followed by high-throughput sequencing. Per the original workflow: To quantify the absolute abundance of every unique TCRbeta CDR3 region, sequences were collapsed and filtered. Usable DNA was measured by amplifying reference genes present in all nucleated cells, and TCRbeta template counts were normalized to that usable DNA to estimate T cell fraction. Repertoire TCRs were annotated as SARS-CoV-2-specific when V gene, CDR3 amino acid sequence and J gene were exactly matched to a known reactive TCR set. The reference SARS-CoV-2 TCR set was derived from MIRA and filtered for enrichment in COVID-19-positive ImmuneCODE repertoires, a step that removed public or cross-reactive TCRs. Drawing on the MIRA antigens, annotated TCRs were analysed further at the level of specific ORF or position within ORF. Breadth was defined as the number of annotated unique rearrangements divided by the total number of unique productive rearrangements, and depth was defined as the summed frequency of the annotated unique rearrangements. TCR breadth was compared between groups using two-sided Wilcoxon rank-sum tests. The table was pulled from immuneACCESS by TCRdb, which kept in-frame rearrangements only. Such tables lose some clones; where checked, under half of the loss comes from unresolved V genes, and the rest has no known cause. That table is the source of V, J and clone size, and D and trimming were worked out from the DNA. The sample includes around 300,000 clones, with 88% observed a single time. The ten largest make up approximately 5.9% of the sample.

This specimen comes from a study of Ad26.COV2.S vaccination and SARS-CoV-2 variants (dated by TCRdb to about 2021). Regarding the complete study: Vaccine-arm donors came from COV1001, a multicentre, randomized, double-blind, placebo-controlled phase I-IIa trial of Ad26.COV2.S in healthy adults. Ad26.COV2.S was administered intramuscularly at a dose of 5x10^10 or 1x10^11 viral particles, either as one shot or as two shots given 56 days apart. The specificity and breadth of SARS-CoV-2-reactive T cell receptors after Ad26.COV2.S vaccination were assessed by TCRbeta repertoire sequencing. A total of roughly 32 samples were included in the TCR-sequenced set, comprising about 20 Ad26.COV2.S vaccine recipients, 5 placebo recipients and 8 SARS-CoV-2 convalescent individuals. Trial participants were randomized into five groups of five, in which low-dose or high-dose Ad26.COV2.S was given once or twice, or placebo was given on both occasions. Throughout the experiments and outcome assessment, investigators stayed blinded to trial group allocation.

Per the germline V gene (reference sequence), MNHEY is the CDR1 and SMNVEV is the CDR2. The CDR3 measures 15 amino acids from cysteine to phenylalanine. Just the 45-base CDR3 DNA is kept, in frame starting at base 1. Germline trimming: 3 bases from V, 3 bases from J; junction bases outside gene matches: 4. The sample's treatment or condition label, decoded: 15 to 20 received Ad26.COV2.S at low or high dose, single or two shots; several received placebo; per-sample allocation not given. Repertoires of vaccine and placebo recipients were sequenced from samples collected on day 63 after the first injection. Between 29 July and 7 August 2020, Cohort 1b enrolled about two dozen adults aged 18-55 years at one site in Boston, USA. Ad26.COV2.S was a replication-incompetent adenovirus type 26 vector expressing a prefusion-stabilized SARS-CoV-2 spike protein from the original Wuhan strain. The full study reports these points: The study lacked the statistical power to compare responses across vaccine doses or regimens. After vaccination, substantial breadth of spike-specific CD8+ and CD4+ T cell responses was reported. Non-spike TCR breadth was comparable between vaccine and placebo recipients, consistent with the vaccine containing only spike. Spike-specific TCR breadth was higher in Ad26.COV2.S recipients than in placebo recipients (P = 0.0014). The authors noted that the TCR breadth and depth analyses may have underestimated total T cell responses.

The sequencing used peripheral blood, collected in a trial of Ad26.COV2.S vaccine versus placebo. The sequence derives from a person aged 18-60 years who received the Ad26.COV2.S COVID-19 vaccine or a placebo. This chain joins TRBV27 to TRBJ2-1; 8 junctional bases match TRBD1. The CDR3 in this case is CASSFQGAIYNEQFF. The DNA is TGTGCCAGCAGTTTTCAGGGGGCTATCTACAATGAGCAGTTCTTC.